This is a list of T cell receptor beta chains from one sample in a study of T cell responses to AZD1222 COVID-19 vaccine. This table comes from immunoSEQ multiplex PCR, and its TCRdb copy is limited to in-frame clones, with some not included. The sample contains around 80,000 clones, more than 70% of which appear only once. Sequences were derived from peripheral blood, sampled on day 0 of AZD1222 vaccination. The receptors were sampled from an adult in good health. The CDR3 runs from the conserved cysteine through the conserved F or W. Rows give clone size only sometimes, using once, few, many, or a class for an expanded clone.

>NA|TRBV5-1|14|TRBJ2-5
CASSPQGKGETQYF
>NA|TRBV11-2|12|TRBJ1-2
CASSYRTDGYTF
>NA|TRBV30|12|TRBJ2-3
CAWSKGGPGTYF
>once|TRBV9|15|TRBJ1-1
CASSVEGVASTEAFF
>NA|TRBV10-2|12|TRBJ1-1
CASSLMNTEAFF
>NA|TRBV3-1/TRBV3-2|14|TRBJ2-7
CASSQSTTSYEQYF
>NA|TRBV2|14|TRBJ2-1
CASSRLAGYNEQFF
>NA|TRBV7-9|15|TRBJ1-6
CASSLRTGDVSPLHF
>NA|TRBV6-5|13|TRBJ2-2
CASKSTGAGELFF
>NA|TRBV3-1/TRBV3-2|16|TRBJ1-2
CASSQEEGSFNYGYTF
>NA|TRBV7-9|14|TRBJ1-3
CASSLGTDPSRIYF